The text below deals with one T cell receptor (beta chain). The germline CDR1 and CDR2 sequences are SNHLY and FYNNEI. This CDR3 comprises 13 residues. The V gene lost 4 bases and the J gene lost 10 bases, with 14 bases spanning the gap. This record comes from a study of blood T cell repertoires in COVID-19. In the authors' methods: Amplified reference gene primers provided the basis for estimating nucleated cell counts. Data came from immunoSEQ multiplex PCR; TCRdb stores just in-frame clones and leaves some out. Clone size and the V and J calls come from that table; the DNA yielded D and trimming. The sample contains approximately 280,000 clones, 80% to 90% of which appear only once.

Sample: peripheral blood. V gene TRBV2 combines with J gene TRBJ2-1; D is undetermined. This TCR derives from a woman in her seventies with acute or convalescent COVID-19. CDR3 sequence (DNA): TGTGCCAGCAGTGCAAGGATTCCGGAGGAGCAGTTCTTC. Its translation: CASSARIPEEQFF.